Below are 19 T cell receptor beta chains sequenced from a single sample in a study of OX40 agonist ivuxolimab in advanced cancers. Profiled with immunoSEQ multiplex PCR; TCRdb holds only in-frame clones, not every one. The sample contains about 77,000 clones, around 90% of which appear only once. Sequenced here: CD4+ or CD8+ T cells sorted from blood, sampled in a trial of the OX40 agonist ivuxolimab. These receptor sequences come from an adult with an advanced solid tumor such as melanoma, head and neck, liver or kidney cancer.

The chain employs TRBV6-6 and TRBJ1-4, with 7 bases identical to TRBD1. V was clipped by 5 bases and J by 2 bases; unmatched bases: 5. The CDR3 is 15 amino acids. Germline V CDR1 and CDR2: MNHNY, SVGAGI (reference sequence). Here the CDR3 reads CASSTTGNTNEKLFF. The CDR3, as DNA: TGTGCCAGCAGTACGACAGGGAACACTAATGAAAAACTGTTTTTT.

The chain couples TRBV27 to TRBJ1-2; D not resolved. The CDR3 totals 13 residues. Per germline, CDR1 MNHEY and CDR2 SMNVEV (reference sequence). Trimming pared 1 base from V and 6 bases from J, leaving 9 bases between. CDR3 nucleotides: TGTGCCAGCAGTTTATTGAGAGGGAATGGCTACACCTTC. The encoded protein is CASSLLRGNGYTF.

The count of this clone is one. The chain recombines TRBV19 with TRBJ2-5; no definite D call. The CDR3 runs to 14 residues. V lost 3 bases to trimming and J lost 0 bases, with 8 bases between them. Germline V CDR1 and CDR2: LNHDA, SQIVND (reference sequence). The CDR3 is CASSIDWDQETQYF. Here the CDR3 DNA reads TGTGCCAGTAGTATCGACTGGGACCAAGAGACCCAGTACTTC. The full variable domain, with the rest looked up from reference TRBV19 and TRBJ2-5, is DGGITQSPKYLFRKEGQNVTLSCEQNLNHDAMYWYRQDPGQGLRLIYYSQIVNDFQKGDIAEGYSVSREKKESFPLTVTSAQKNPTAFYLCASSIDWDQETQYFGPGTRLLVL.

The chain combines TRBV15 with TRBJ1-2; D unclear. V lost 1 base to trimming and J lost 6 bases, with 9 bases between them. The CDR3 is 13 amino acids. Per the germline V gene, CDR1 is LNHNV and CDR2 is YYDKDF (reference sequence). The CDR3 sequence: CATSRGGGDGYTF. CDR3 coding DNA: TGTGCCACCAGCAGAGGGGGAGGAGATGGCTACACCTTC.

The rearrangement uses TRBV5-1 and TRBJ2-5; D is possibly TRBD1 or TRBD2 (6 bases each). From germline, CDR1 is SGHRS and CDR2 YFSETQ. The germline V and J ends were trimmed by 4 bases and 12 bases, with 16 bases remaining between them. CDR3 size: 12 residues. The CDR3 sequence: CASSGGPTRKYF. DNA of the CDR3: TGCGCCAGCAGCGGGGGGCCAACGCGGAAGTACTTC.

For the CDR3, the DNA is TGCGCCAGCACTCCGGGGGGCGTGACCGGGGAGCTGTTTTTT. This codes for CASTPGGVTGELFF. The chain uses TRBV10-2 and TRBJ2-2; maybe TRBD2 (7 bases). Per the germline V gene, CDR1 is WSHSY and CDR2 is SAAADI. The length of the CDR3 is 14 residues. Trimming left V 7 bases short and J 5 bases short, with 14 bases between.

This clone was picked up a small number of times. CDR3 in DNA: TGTGCCAGCAGCCCTTTGGGACAGGGGAAGACCGGGGAGCTGTTTTTT. It codes for CASSPLGQGKTGELFF. The chain employs TRBV7-9 and TRBJ2-2; 10 bases align to TRBD1. The CDR3 covers 16 residues. J lost 5 bases, V lost 5 bases, and 8 bases had no gene match. Germline V lookup: CDR1 SEHNR, CDR2 FQNEAQ (reference sequence). Based on the CDR3 plus reference TRBV7-9 and TRBJ2-2, the full variable domain is DTGVSQNPRHKITKRGQNVTFRCDPISEHNRLYWYRQTLGQGPEFLTYFQNEAQLEKSRLLSDRFSAERPKGSFSTLEIQRTEQGDSAMYLCASSPLGQGKTGELFFGEGSRLTVL.

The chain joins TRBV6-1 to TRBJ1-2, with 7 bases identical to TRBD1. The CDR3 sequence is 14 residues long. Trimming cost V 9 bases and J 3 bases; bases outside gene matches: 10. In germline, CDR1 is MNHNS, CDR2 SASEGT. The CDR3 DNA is TGTGCCAGTAATCGGGACAGTGGGGACTATGGCTACACCTTC. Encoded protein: CASNRDSGDYGYTF.

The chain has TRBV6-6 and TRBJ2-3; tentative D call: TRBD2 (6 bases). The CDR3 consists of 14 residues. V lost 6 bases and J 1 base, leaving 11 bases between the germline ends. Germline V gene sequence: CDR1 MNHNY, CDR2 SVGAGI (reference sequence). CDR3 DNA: TGTGCCAGCAGGCGACTAGAGGGCACAGATACGCAGTATTTT. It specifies CASRRLEGTDTQYF.

The CDR3 reads CASSLRDEQFF. As DNA, the CDR3 is TGTGCCAGCTCCCTCCGGGATGAGCAGTTCTTC. The chain has TRBV28 and TRBJ2-1, with D uncertain. CDR3 length: 11 amino acids. The germline V and J ends were trimmed by 8 bases and 8 bases, with 10 bases remaining between them. Per germline, CDR1 MDHEN and CDR2 SYDVKM. Supplemented by reference TRBV28 and TRBJ2-1, the full variable domain reads DVKVTQSSRYLVKRTGEKVFLECVQDMDHENMFWYRQDPGLGLRLIYFSYDVKMKEKGDIPEGYSVSREKKERFSLILESASTNQTSMYLCASSLRDEQFFGPGTRLTVL.

The CDR3 protein is CASSFTGTVTDTQYF. DNA for the CDR3: TGTGCCAGCAGCTTTACCGGGACAGTCACAGATACGCAGTATTTT. The chain recombines TRBV11-2 with TRBJ2-3; 7 nucleotides align to TRBD1. This CDR3 has 15 amino acids. V dropped 3 bases and J dropped 2; count of bases not matched to a gene: 5. Germline assignment: CDR1 SGHAT and CDR2 FQNNGV.

CDR3 in amino acids: CASRGRAGGRDGYTF. CDR3 DNA sequence: TGTGCCAGCAGGGGGCGCGCAGGGGGCAGGGATGGCTACACCTTC. The V and J genes are TRBV6-5 and TRBJ1-2; 8 nucleotides line up with TRBD1. The CDR3 loop spans 15 amino acids. Per the germline V gene, CDR1 is MNHEY and CDR2 is SVGAGI. V dropped 6 bases and J dropped 6; count of bases not matched to a gene: 12.

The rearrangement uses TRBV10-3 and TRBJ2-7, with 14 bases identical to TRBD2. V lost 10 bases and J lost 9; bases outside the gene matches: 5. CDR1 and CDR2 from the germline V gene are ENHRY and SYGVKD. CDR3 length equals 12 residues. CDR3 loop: CATGTSGSAQYF. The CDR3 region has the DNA TGTGCCACCGGGACTAGCGGGAGTGCGCAGTACTTC.

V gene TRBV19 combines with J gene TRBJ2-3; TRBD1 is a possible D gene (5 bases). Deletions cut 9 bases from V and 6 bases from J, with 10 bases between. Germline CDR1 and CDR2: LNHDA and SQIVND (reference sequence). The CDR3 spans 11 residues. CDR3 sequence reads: CARMGPDTQYF. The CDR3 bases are TGTGCCAGAATGGGGCCCGATACGCAGTATTTT.

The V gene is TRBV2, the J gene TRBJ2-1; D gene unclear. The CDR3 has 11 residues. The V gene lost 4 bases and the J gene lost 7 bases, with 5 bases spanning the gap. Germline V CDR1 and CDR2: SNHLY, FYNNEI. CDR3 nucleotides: TGTGCCAGCAGTGTGAGGAATGAGCAGTTCTTC. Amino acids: CASSVRNEQFF.

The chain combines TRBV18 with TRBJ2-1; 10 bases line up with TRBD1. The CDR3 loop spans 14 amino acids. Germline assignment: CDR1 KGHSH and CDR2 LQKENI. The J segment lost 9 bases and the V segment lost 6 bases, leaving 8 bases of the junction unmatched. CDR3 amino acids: CASSRETGGFEQFF. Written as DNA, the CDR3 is TGTGCCAGCTCCCGAGAGACAGGGGGCTTTGAGCAGTTCTTC.

For the CDR3, the DNA is TGTGCCAGCAGAGGACAGGGGCCACATACGCAGTATTTT. Translation: CASRGQGPHTQYF. The V and J genes are TRBV25-1 and TRBJ2-3; 9 bases map to TRBD1. Germline loops: CDR1 MGHDK, CDR2 SYGVNS. J was trimmed by 7 bases and V by 6 bases; bases with no gene match: 5. The CDR3 has 13 amino acids.

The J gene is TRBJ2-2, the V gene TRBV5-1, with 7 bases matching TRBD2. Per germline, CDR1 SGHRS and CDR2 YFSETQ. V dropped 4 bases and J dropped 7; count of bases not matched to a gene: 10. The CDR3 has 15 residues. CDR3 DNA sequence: TGCGCCAGCAGCCCTAGCGGTAGCCACGGCGGGGAGCTGTTTTTT. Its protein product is CASSPSGSHGGELFF.

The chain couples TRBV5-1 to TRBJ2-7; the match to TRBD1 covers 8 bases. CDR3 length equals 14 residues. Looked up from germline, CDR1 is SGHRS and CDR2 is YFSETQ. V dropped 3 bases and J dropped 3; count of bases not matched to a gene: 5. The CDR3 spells CASSSGQGFYEQYF. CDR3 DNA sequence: TGCGCCAGCAGCTCTGGACAGGGCTTCTACGAGCAGTACTTC.